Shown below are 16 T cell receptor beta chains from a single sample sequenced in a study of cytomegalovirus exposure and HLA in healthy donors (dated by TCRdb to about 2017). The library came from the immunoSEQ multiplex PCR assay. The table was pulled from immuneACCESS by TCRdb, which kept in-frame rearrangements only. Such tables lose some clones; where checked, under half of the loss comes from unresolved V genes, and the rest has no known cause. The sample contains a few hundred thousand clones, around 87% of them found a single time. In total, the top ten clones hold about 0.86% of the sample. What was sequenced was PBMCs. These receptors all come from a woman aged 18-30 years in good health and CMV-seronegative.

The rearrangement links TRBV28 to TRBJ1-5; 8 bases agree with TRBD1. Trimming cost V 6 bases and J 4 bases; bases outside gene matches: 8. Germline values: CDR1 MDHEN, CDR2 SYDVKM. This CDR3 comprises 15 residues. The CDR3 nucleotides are TGTGCCAGCAGAACCGACAGGGGACGGAATCAGCCCCAGCATTTT. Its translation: CASRTDRGRNQPQHF.

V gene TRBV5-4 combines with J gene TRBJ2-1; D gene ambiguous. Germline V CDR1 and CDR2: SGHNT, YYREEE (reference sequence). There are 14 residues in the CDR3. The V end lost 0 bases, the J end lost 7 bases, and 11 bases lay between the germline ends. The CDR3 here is CASSLGQAFNEQFF. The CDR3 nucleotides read TGTGCCAGCAGCTTGGGGCAGGCGTTTAATGAGCAGTTCTTC.

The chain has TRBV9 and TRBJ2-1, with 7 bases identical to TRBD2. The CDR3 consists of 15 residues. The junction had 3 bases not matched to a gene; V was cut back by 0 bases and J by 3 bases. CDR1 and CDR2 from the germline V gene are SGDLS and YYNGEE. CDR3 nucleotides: TGTGCCAGCAGCGTAGCCGTAGCGGGCTACAATGAGCAGTTCTTC. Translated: CASSVAVAGYNEQFF.

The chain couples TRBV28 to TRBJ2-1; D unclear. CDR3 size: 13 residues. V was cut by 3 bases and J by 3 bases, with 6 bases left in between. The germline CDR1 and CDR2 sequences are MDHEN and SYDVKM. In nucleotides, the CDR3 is TGTGCCAGCAGTTTTATTTTCTACAATGAGCAGTTCTTC. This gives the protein CASSFIFYNEQFF.

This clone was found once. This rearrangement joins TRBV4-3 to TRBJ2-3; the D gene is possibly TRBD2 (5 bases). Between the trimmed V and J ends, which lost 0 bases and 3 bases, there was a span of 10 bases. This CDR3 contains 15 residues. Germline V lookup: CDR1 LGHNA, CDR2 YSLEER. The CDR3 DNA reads TGCGCCAGCAGCCAAGAAGGTGGGGAGACAGATACGCAGTATTTT. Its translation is CASSQEGGETDTQYF.

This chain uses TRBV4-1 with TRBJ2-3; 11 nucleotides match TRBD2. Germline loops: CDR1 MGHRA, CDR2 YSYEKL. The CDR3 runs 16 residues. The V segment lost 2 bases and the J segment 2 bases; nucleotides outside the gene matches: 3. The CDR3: CASSQTSGRITDTQYF. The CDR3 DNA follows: TGCGCCAGCAGCCAAACTAGCGGGAGAATCACAGATACGCAGTATTTT.

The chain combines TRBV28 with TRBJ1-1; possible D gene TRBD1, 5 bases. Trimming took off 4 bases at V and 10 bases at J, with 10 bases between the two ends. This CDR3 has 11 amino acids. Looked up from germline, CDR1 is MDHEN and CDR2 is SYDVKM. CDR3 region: CASSYPGIAFF. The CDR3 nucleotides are TGTGCCAGCAGTTACCCAGGGATAGCTTTCTTT. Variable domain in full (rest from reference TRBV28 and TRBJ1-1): DVKVTQSSRYLVKRTGEKVFLECVQDMDHENMFWYRQDPGLGLRLIYFSYDVKMKEKGDIPEGYSVSREKKERFSLILESASTNQTSMYLCASSYPGIAFFGQGTRLTVV.

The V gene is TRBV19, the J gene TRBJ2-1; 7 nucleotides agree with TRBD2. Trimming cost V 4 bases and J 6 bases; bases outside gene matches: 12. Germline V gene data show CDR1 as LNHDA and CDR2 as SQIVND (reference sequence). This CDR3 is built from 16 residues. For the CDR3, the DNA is TGTGCCAGTAGTACCGTGTGGGGGGGGAGAGGCAATGAGCAGTTCTTC. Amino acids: CASSTVWGGRGNEQFF.

CDR3 amino acids: CASSPRGRDNNSPLHF. In DNA, the CDR3 is TGTGCCAGCTCACCAAGGGGCAGGGATAATAATTCACCCCTCCACTTT. The rearrangement uses TRBV18 and TRBJ1-6; D might be TRBD1 (5 bases). This CDR3 has 16 amino acids. CDR1 is KGHSH and CDR2 is LQKENI in the germline V gene. Trimming cost V 2 bases and J 5 bases, with 13 bases left between them.

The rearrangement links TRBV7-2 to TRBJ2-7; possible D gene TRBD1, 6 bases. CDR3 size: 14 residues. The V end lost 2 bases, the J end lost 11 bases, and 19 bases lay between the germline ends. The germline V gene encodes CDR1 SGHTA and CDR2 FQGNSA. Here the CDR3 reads CASSLRTDASGKYF. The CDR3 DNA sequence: TGTGCCAGCAGCTTAAGGACAGACGCCTCCGGGAAGTACTTC. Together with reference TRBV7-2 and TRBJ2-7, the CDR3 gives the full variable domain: GAGVSQSPSNKVTEKGKDVELRCDPISGHTALYWYRQSLGQGLEFLIYFQGNSAPDKSGLPSDRFSAERTGGSVSTLTIQRTQQEDSAVYLCASSLRTDASGKYFGPGTRLTVT.

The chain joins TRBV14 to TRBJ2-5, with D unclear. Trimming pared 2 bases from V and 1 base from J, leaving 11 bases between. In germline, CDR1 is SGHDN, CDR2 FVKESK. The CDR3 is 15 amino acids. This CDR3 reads CASSQLERAQETQYF. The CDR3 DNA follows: TGTGCCAGCAGCCAACTAGAGAGAGCCCAAGAGACCCAGTACTTC.

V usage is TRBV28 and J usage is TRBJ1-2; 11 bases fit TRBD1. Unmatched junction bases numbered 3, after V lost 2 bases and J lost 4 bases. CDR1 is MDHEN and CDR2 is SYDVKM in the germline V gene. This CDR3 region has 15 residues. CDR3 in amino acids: CASSLRTGGPYGYTF. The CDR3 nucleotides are TGTGCCAGCAGTTTAAGGACAGGGGGCCCCTATGGCTACACCTTC.

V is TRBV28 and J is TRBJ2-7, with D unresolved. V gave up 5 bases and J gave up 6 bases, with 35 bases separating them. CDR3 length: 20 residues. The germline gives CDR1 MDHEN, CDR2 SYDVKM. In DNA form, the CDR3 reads TGTGCCAGCAGTATACCTCGGCCCCTTTCTCGACGGAATTCTTCGGGCGAGCAGTACTTC. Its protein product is CASSIPRPLSRRNSSGEQYF.

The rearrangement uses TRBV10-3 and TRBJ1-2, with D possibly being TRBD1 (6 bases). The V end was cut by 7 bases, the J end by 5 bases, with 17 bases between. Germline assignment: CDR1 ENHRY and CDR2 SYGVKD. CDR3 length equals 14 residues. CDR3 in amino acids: CAIMPGGAPYGYTF. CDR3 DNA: TGTGCCATCATGCCTGGGGGGGCGCCTTATGGCTACACCTTC.

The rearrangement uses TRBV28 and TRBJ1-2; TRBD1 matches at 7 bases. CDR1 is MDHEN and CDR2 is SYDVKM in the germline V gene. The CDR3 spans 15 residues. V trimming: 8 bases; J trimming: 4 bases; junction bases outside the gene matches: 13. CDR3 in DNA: TGTGCCAGCGCCTCGTACTCGGGACAGCTCTATGGCTACACCTTC. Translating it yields CASASYSGQLYGYTF.

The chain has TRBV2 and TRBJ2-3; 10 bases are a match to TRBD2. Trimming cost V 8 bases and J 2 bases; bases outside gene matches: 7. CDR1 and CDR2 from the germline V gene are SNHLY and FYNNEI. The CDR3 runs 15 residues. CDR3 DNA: TGTGCCAGCGGGCGTAGCGGGAGGATCACAGATACGCAGTATTTT. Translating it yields CASGRSGRITDTQYF. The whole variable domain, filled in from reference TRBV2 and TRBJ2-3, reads EPEVTQTPSHQVTQMGQEVILRCVPISNHLYFYWYRQILGQKVEFLVSFYNNEISEKSEIFDDQFSVERPDGSNFTLKIRSTKLEDSAMYFCASGRSGRITDTQYFGPGTRLTVL.